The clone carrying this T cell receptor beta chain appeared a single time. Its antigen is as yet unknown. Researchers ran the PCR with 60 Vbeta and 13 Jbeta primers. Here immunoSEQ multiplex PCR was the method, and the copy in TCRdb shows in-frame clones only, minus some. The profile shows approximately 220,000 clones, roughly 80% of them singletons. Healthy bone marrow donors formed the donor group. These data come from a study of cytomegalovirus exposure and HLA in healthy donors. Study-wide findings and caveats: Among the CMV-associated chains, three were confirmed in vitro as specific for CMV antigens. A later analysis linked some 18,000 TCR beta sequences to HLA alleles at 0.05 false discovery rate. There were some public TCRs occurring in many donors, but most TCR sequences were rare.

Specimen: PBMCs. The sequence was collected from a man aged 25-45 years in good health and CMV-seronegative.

The CDR3 sequence is CASSSLPLTGFNTGELFF. For the CDR3, the DNA is TGCGCCAGCAGCTCCCTCCCCCTTACAGGGTTCAACACCGGGGAGCTGTTTTTT. This sequence joins TRBV5-1 and TRBJ2-2, with D tentatively TRBD1 (6 bases). The germline gives CDR1 SGHRS, CDR2 YFSETQ. CDR3 size: 18 residues. V shed 3 bases and J shed 2 bases, with 20 bases lying between them.